These 8 T cell receptor beta chains originate from one sample sequenced in a study of OX40 agonist ivuxolimab in advanced cancers. The protocol was immunoSEQ multiplex PCR, while the TCRdb copy is restricted to in-frame clones and leaves out a portion. Counted here are about 42,000 clones, 82% occurring once; the ten biggest clones make up about 23%. Sequencing used CD4+ or CD8+ T cells sorted from blood, obtained in a trial of the OX40 agonist ivuxolimab. These receptors were taken from an adult with an advanced solid tumor such as melanoma, head and neck, liver or kidney cancer.

The chain combines TRBV7-9 with TRBJ2-5, with 9 positions matching TRBD2. This CDR3 is 16 amino acids long. Unmatched junction bases numbered 10, after V lost 5 bases and J lost 3 bases. Germline V CDR1 and CDR2: SEHNR, FQNEAQ (reference sequence). The CDR3 protein is CASSAAVAGEEETQYF. CDR3 in DNA: TGTGCCAGCAGCGCCGCAGTAGCGGGAGAGGAAGAGACCCAGTACTTC.

The V and J genes are TRBV7-3 and TRBJ2-1; weak D call: TRBD2 (6 bases). The germline V and J ends were trimmed by 5 bases and 6 bases, with 11 bases remaining between them. CDR1 SGHTA and CDR2 FQGTGA come from the germline V gene. The CDR3 sequence is 13 residues long. CDR3 DNA sequence: TGTGCCAGCAGCCCTGGGGGAGGCAATGAGCAGTTCTTC. Encoded protein: CASSPGGGNEQFF. Supplemented by reference TRBV7-3 and TRBJ2-1, the full variable domain reads GAGVSQTPSNKVTEKGKYVELRCDPISGHTALYWYRQSLGQGPEFLIYFQGTGAADDSGLPNDRFFAVRPEGSVSTLKIQRTERGDSAVYLCASSPGGGNEQFFGPGTRLTVL.

About this clone: Relative to the germline gene, one junction end is altered; a read error may explain this. Other DNA sequences of this sample code for an identical CDR3. CDR3 loop: CASSSIQGYSYNEQFF. CDR3 bases: TGTGCCAGCAGTTCCATACAGGGGTACTCCTATAATGAGCAGTTCTTC. The gene calls are TRBV28 and TRBJ2-1; 7 nucleotides match TRBD1. Germline CDR1 is MDHEN and CDR2 is SYDVKM. The CDR3 loop spans 16 amino acids.

The rearrangement uses TRBV7-9 and TRBJ2-7; the D gene is possibly TRBD1 (5 bases). Per germline, CDR1 SEHNR and CDR2 FQNEAQ (reference sequence). The CDR3 has 14 amino acids. Trimming removed 5 bases from V and 4 bases from J, with 15 bases in between. The CDR3 loop reads CASSPPIDSYEQYF. The DNA for the CDR3 is TGTGCCAGCAGCCCACCCATCGACAGTTACGAGCAGTACTTC. Based on the CDR3 plus reference TRBV7-9 and TRBJ2-7, the full variable domain is DTGVSQNPRHKITKRGQNVTFRCDPISEHNRLYWYRQTLGQGPEFLTYFQNEAQLEKSRLLSDRFSAERPKGSFSTLEIQRTEQGDSAMYLCASSPPIDSYEQYFGPGTRLTVT.

This rearrangement joins TRBV10-3 to TRBJ1-5; TRBD1 might be the D (6 bases). V lost 10 bases, J lost 2 bases, and 12 bases lay in between. Germline values: CDR1 ENHRY, CDR2 SYGVKD. This CDR3 spans 13 amino acids. The CDR3 sequence: CATDSAGNQPQHF. CDR3 in DNA: TGTGCCACGGACAGTGCTGGCAATCAGCCCCAGCATTTT.

This clone showed up just a few times. This chain connects TRBV7-9 to TRBJ2-1, with 12 nucleotides matching TRBD2. J lost 15 bases, V lost 6 bases, and 9 bases had no gene match. This CDR3 has 13 amino acids. Germline V gene lookup returns CDR1 SEHNR and CDR2 FQNEAQ (reference sequence). The CDR3 here is CASRTSTSGSGFF. The CDR3 coding sequence is TGTGCCAGCAGGACTTCGACTAGCGGGAGTGGGTTCTTC.

This chain joins TRBV28 and TRBJ1-1; 7 bases line up with TRBD1. The V segment lost 8 bases and the J segment 7 bases; nucleotides outside the gene matches: 7. Germline V gene lookup returns CDR1 MDHEN and CDR2 SYDVKM. This CDR3 has 12 amino acids. CDR3 coding DNA: TGTGCCAGCCAGACAGGGATCCGTGAAGCTTTCTTT. Protein sequence: CASQTGIREAFF.

This chain links TRBV6-6 with TRBJ2-7; D may be TRBD1 or TRBD2 (5 bases each). The CDR3 has 14 residues. The germline V and J ends were trimmed by 3 bases and 4 bases, with 13 bases remaining between them. The V gene's germline CDR1 is MNHNY and CDR2 SVGAGI (reference sequence). The CDR3: CASSYPGTVYEQYF. The CDR3 coding sequence is TGTGCCAGCAGTTATCCTGGGACGGTTTACGAGCAGTACTTC.